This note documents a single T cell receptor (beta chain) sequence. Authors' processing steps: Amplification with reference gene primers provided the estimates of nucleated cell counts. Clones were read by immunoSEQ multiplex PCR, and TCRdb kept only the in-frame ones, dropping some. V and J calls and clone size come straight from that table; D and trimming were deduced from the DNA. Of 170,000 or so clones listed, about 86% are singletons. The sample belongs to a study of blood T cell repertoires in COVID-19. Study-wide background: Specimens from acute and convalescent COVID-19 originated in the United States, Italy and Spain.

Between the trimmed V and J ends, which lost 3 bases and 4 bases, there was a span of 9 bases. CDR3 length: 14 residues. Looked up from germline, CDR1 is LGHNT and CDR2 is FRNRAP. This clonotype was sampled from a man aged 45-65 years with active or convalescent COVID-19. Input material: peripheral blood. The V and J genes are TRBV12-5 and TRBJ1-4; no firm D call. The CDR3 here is CASGFKAGNEKLFF. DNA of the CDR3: TGTGCTAGTGGTTTCAAGGCAGGTAATGAAAAACTGTTTTTT.